These 19 T cell receptor beta chains came from one sample sequenced in a study of CD8+ T cells in alopecia areata. Documented treatment: oral pan-JAK inhibitor, 5-10 mg twice daily. RNA was extracted and reverse transcribed into cDNA as the sequencing template. Sequencing was performed with immunoSEQ multiplex PCR; in TCRdb, only in-frame clones are kept and a portion is missing. The sample has fewer than 250,000 clones, approximately 45% seen once. The sequences come from CD4+ T cells sorted from blood, collected at approximately week 36, from a patient treated with tofacitinib. All receptors derive from a human donor with alopecia areata.

The chain recombines TRBV6-5 with TRBJ1-1, with TRBD1 matching 7 bases. Losses at the gene ends were 10 bases for V and 5 bases for J; bases not matched to a gene: 7. The germline gives CDR1 MNHEY, CDR2 SVGAGI. This CDR3 spans 12 amino acids. The CDR3 reads CATRNRGTEAFF. The CDR3 nucleotides read TGTGCCACCCGAAACAGGGGAACTGAAGCTTTCTTT.

This clone was recorded once. The chain combines TRBV30 with TRBJ2-7; no definite D call. The V gene's germline CDR1 is GTSNPN and CDR2 SVGIG (reference sequence). This CDR3 is 13 amino acids long. Trimming took 0 bases from V and 0 from J, leaving 6 bases between them. The CDR3 DNA follows: TGTGCCTGGAGTGTGGGCCGCTCCTACGAGCAGTACTTC. Translated, it gives CAWSVGRSYEQYF.

The chain is built from TRBV4-3 and TRBJ2-5; the D call may be TRBD1 or TRBD2 (6 bases each). Germline values: CDR1 LGHNA, CDR2 YSLEER. With 4 bases removed from V and 4 bases from J, the gap between germline ends came to 13 bases. This CDR3 spans 14 amino acids. CDR3: CASSRRGGGETQYF. CDR3 nucleotides: TGCGCCAGCAGCCGTAGAGGAGGGGGAGAGACCCAGTACTTC.

The CDR3 sequence is CSVEVVGGVQETQYF. The CDR3 DNA reads TGCAGCGTTGAAGTCGTGGGCGGAGTCCAAGAGACCCAGTACTTC. The rearrangement links TRBV29-1 to TRBJ2-5; D gene unclear. Germline V CDR1 and CDR2: SQVTM, ANQGSEA. The CDR3 has 15 amino acids. Trimming pared 1 base from V and 1 base from J, leaving 13 bases between.

The chain is built from TRBV5-1 and TRBJ2-2; D call uncertain. The germline V gene encodes CDR1 SGHRS and CDR2 YFSETQ. This CDR3 comprises 13 residues. Trimming pared 5 bases from V and 0 bases from J, leaving 5 bases between. The DNA for the CDR3 is TGCGCCAGCAGTCCAGCGAACACCGGGGAGCTGTTTTTT. Translated, it gives CASSPANTGELFF.

The rearrangement joins TRBV15 to TRBJ1-4; 8 nucleotides line up with TRBD1. Germline-derived CDR1 and CDR2 are LNHNV and YYDKDF (reference sequence). The CDR3 length is 15 residues. V shed 4 bases and J 5 bases; nucleotides not matched to a gene: 6. This chain's CDR3 is CATSKTGGRNEKLFF. CDR3 in DNA: TGTGCCACCAGCAAAACAGGGGGAAGGAATGAAAAACTGTTTTTT.

This clone was recorded a few times. This chain joins TRBV4-2 and TRBJ2-1; TRBD1 aligns across 7 bases. The V segment lost 5 bases and the J segment 6 bases; nucleotides outside the gene matches: 4. Looked up from germline, CDR1 is LGHNA and CDR2 is YNFKEQ. This CDR3 comprises 13 residues. CDR3 DNA: TGTGCCAGCAGCTTTCGGACAGGCAATGAGCAGTTCTTC. Its protein product is CASSFRTGNEQFF.

This clone has only one observation. This rearrangement joins TRBV4-1 to TRBJ2-1; 7 bases map to TRBD1. Trimming cost V 3 bases and J 1 base; bases outside gene matches: 9. The length of the CDR3 is 17 residues. The V gene's germline CDR1 is MGHRA and CDR2 YSYEKL. The CDR3 DNA reads as TGCGCCAGCAGCCACGGTAAGGGGGCAGTTTCCTACAATGAGCAGTTCTTC. This translates into CASSHGKGAVSYNEQFF.

V usage is TRBV19 and J usage is TRBJ1-2; possibly TRBD1 for D (5 bases). Germline V gene lookup returns CDR1 LNHDA and CDR2 SQIVND (reference sequence). V was shortened by 6 bases and J by 0 bases, with 14 bases between the two germline ends. CDR3 length: 15 amino acids. The CDR3 nucleotides read TGTGCCAGTAGAGAAACAGGACCTTCTAACTATGGCTACACCTTC. It is translated as CASRETGPSNYGYTF. Full variable domain (rest looked up from reference TRBV19 and TRBJ1-2): DGGITQSPKYLFRKEGQNVTLSCEQNLNHDAMYWYRQDPGQGLRLIYYSQIVNDFQKGDIAEGYSVSREKKESFPLTVTSAQKNPTAFYLCASRETGPSNYGYTFGSGTRLTVV.

Remarks on this clone: The identical CDR3 is also encoded by other nucleotide sequences in the sample. The CDR3 sequence: CAWTSGSYEQYF. As DNA, the CDR3 is TGTGCCTGGACTAGCGGATCCTACGAGCAGTACTTC. The chain carries TRBV30 and TRBJ2-7; 7 bases agree with TRBD2. The CDR3 totals 12 residues. Germline V CDR1 and CDR2: GTSNPN, SVGIG (reference sequence). Trimming cost V 4 bases and J 1 base; bases outside gene matches: 1.

The V and J genes are TRBV4-3 and TRBJ1-4; 10 bases map to TRBD1. Germline V gives CDR1 LGHNA, CDR2 YSLEER. This CDR3 is built from 16 residues. J gave up 5 bases and V 1 base, and 4 bases lay outside the gene matches. CDR3 coding DNA: TGCGCCAGCAGCCAAGTCGCGGGACAGGGGAATGAAAAACTGTTTTTT. This sequence encodes CASSQVAGQGNEKLFF.

The chain combines TRBV5-1 with TRBJ2-1; 9 positions match TRBD2. Germline values: CDR1 SGHRS, CDR2 YFSETQ. The trim removed 3 bases at V and 9 bases at J, leaving 7 bases unmatched. The CDR3 spans 14 residues. In DNA, the CDR3 is TGCGCCAGCAGCTCAGCGGGAGGTGACCGTGAGCAGTTCTTC. This translates into CASSSAGGDREQFF.

V usage is TRBV5-1 and J usage is TRBJ2-2; D not resolved. The CDR3 sequence is 14 residues long. The V gene lost 0 bases and the J gene lost 6 bases, with 9 bases spanning the gap. Germline V gene sequence: CDR1 SGHRS, CDR2 YFSETQ. Written as DNA, the CDR3 is TGCGCCAGCAGCTTGGTCGAGGTGTCCGGGGAGCTGTTTTTT. Its translation is CASSLVEVSGELFF. The full variable domain, completed using reference TRBV5-1 and TRBJ2-2, is KAGVTQTPRYLIKTRGQQVTLSCSPISGHRSVSWYQQTPGQGLQFLFEYFSETQRNKGNFPGRFSGRQFSNSRSEMNVSTLELGDSALYLCASSLVEVSGELFFGEGSRLTVL.

There are a few counts of this clone. This chain connects TRBV18 to TRBJ2-3, with 14 bases identical to TRBD2. This CDR3 contains 18 residues. J lost 4 bases, V lost 3 bases, and 9 bases had no gene match. Germline-derived CDR1 and CDR2 are KGHSH and LQKENI. CDR3 in DNA: TGTGCCAGCTCACCTAAAGGGACTAGCGGGAGATGGGCAGATACGCAGTATTTT. Amino acids: CASSPKGTSGRWADTQYF.

The chain recombines TRBV29-1 with TRBJ1-1, with a weak D call TRBD1 (5 bases). The V end lost 4 bases, the J end lost 5 bases, and 11 bases lay between the germline ends. Germline V gene data show CDR1 as SQVTM and CDR2 as ANQGSEA. This CDR3 spans 12 amino acids. In DNA, the CDR3 is TGCAGCGTTGTAGGATGGGGGACTGAAGCTTTCTTT. Translating it yields CSVVGWGTEAFF.

Turning to this clone: This may be a read error: a much more frequent sequence differs by one nucleotide. The chain joins TRBV28 to TRBJ2-5; D is uncertain. The CDR3 sequence is 10 residues long. V dropped 5 bases and J dropped 3 bases, with 1 base sitting between them. Germline CDR1 reads MDHEN; CDR2 reads SYDVKM. The CDR3 region is CASSEETQYF. CDR3 sequence (DNA): TGTGCCAGCAGTGAAGAGACCCAGTACTTC.

The rearrangement links TRBV4-3 to TRBJ2-5; no clear D gene. This CDR3 spans 14 amino acids. Germline V gene lookup returns CDR1 LGHNA and CDR2 YSLEER. V lost 4 bases to trimming and J lost 5 bases, with 14 bases between them. The CDR3 region is CASSRRRVGETQYF. The CDR3 bases are TGCGCCAGCAGCCGCCGCCGGGTTGGGGAGACCCAGTACTTC.

This clone was picked up one time. The chain couples TRBV30 to TRBJ2-3, with D possibly being TRBD1 or TRBD2 (5 bases each). This CDR3 is built from 14 residues. Germline V gives CDR1 GTSNPN, CDR2 SVGIG (reference sequence). The ends were cut back, 4 bases at V and 7 bases at J, with 18 bases in the middle. The CDR3 DNA reads TGTGCCTGGACCCGAGGGGCCCTACTGAATACGCAGTATTTT. Translated: CAWTRGALLNTQYF.

V is TRBV7-2 and J is TRBJ1-4; D not resolved. This CDR3 is 13 amino acids long. V was trimmed by 7 bases and J by 2 bases, leaving 8 bases between them. Germline V gene lookup returns CDR1 SGHTA and CDR2 FQGNSA. The CDR3 DNA reads TGTGCCAGCAACGGACGCACTAATGAAAAACTGTTTTTT. It translates to CASNGRTNEKLFF.